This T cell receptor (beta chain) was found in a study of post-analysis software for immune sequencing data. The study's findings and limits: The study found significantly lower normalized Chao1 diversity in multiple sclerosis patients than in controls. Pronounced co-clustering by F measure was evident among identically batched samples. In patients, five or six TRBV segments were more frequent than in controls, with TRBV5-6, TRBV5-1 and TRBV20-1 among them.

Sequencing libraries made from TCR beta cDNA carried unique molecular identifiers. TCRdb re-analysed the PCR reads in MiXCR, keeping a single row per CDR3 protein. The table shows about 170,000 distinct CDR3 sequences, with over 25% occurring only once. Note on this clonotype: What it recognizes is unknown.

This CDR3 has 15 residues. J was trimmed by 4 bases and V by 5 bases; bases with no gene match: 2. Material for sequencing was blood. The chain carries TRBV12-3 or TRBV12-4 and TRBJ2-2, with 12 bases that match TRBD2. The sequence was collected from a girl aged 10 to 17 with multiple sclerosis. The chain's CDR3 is CASSVGLAGTGELFF. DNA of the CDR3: TGTGCCAGCAGTGTGGGACTAGCGGGCACCGGGGAGCTGTTTTTT.